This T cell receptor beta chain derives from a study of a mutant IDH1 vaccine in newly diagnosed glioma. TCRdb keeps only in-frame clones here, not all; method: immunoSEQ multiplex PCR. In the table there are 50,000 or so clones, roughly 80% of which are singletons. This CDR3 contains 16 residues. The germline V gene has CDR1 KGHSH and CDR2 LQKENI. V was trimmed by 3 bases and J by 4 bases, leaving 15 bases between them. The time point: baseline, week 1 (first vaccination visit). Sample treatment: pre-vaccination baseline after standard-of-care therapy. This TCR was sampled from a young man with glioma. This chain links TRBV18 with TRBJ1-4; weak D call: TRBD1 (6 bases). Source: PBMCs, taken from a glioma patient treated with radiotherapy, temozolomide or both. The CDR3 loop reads CASSPGQPSLNEKLFF. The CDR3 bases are TGTGCCAGCTCACCCGGACAGCCATCCCTTAATGAAAAACTGTTTTTT.